The clone carrying this T cell receptor (beta chain) was observed a few times. Its antigen is not known. The record originates from a study of CD4+ T cells in melanoma. General study points: CD8+ T cell, macrophage and B cell function reportedly correlated with neoantigen-specific CD4+ T cells. Diverse differentiation states were reported for melanoma neoantigen-specific CD4+ T cells.

The table came from immunoSEQ multiplex PCR; TCRdb's copy has only in-frame clones and leaves some out. The sample includes more than 10,000 clones, about 63% of them seen just once. Germline CDR1 and CDR2: LNHDA and SQIVND (reference sequence). There are 14 residues in the CDR3. Between the trimmed V and J ends, which lost 5 bases and 4 bases, there was a span of 12 bases. V gene TRBV19 combines with J gene TRBJ1-3; D gene unclear. This TCR was sampled from a human donor with melanoma. What was sequenced was cells from a culture (not recorded whether cultured in vitro). CDR3 residues: CASSPVGAGNTIYF. CDR3 in DNA: TGTGCCAGTAGTCCCGTCGGTGCCGGAAACACCATATATTTT.